This T cell receptor (beta chain) was documented in a study of blood T cells in healthy people across ages (dated by TCRdb to between 2014 and 2017). A note on the overall study: In model experiments, template switching captured roughly one uniquely barcoded TCR beta cDNA molecule for every two T cells. Age-related changes in TCR beta repertoire diversity were measured in the study by deep sequencing normalized with unique cDNA molecular identifiers. Donors were grouped into four age groups: young (average roughly 17 years), middle-aged (about 40), aged (about 60) and long-lived (about 90). To avoid experimental bias, donors of different ages were randomly spread across the sequencing lanes. The study analyzed two additional independent replicas of 1 million unique cDNA reads from the same blood draw for two donors, one aged 18 to 29 and one aged 80 or older. Overall study results and their limits: As age increased, observed TCR beta diversity per million T cells dropped in a roughly linear way, and a significant reduction was already evident by age about 36. Conclusive comparison of naive and antigen-experienced compartments was prevented by the profiling of bulk unsorted PBMCs. Donor CMV infection status was unknown, potentially confounding age-related changes in expanded clonotypes. Compared with the aged group, the long-lived group had more naive CD4+ T cells, fewer expanded clones and increased TCR diversity, suggesting age selection. The percentage of naive T cells measured by flow cytometry correlated strongly with observed TCR beta diversity. Estimates of total diversity from one million sequenced T cells were regarded as lower bounds and underestimates.

CDR1 and CDR2 are drawn from the germline V gene: KGHSH, LQKENI. Trimming removed 4 bases from V and 4 bases from J, leaving 21 bases between the germline ends. From the cysteine up to the phenylalanine, the CDR3 has a length of 17 residues. This entry keeps only the CDR3 DNA: 51 bases, framed from base 1. Library method: 5' RACE. The data were produced on an Illumina HiSeq 2500. A second PCR of about 7 to 12 cycles was run with a J-beta primer mix and a sample-barcoded 5' primer. A unique molecular identifier was introduced onto each TCR beta cDNA molecule by a template-switch 5' adaptor carrying 12 random nucleotides. Each sample yielded at least 3 million CDR3-containing paired-end reads. First-strand cDNA synthesis was performed from all RNA using the Mint cDNA synthesis kit, with priming by a TRBC-specific oligonucleotide. Following uracil-DNA glycosylase treatment, a first 18-cycle PCR with universal primers M1SS and BC2_uni_R was performed on all cDNA. The study's own analysis went as follows. Normalization of each sample was performed by random selection of 1 million high-quality reads, each carrying a distinct molecular identifier. Instead of being binned into consensus sequences, reads that shared molecular identifiers were thrown out. CDR3 identification, clonotype clustering and error correction used MiTCR with a Q25 quality threshold and the strictest error-elimination algorithm. Lower-bound total TCR beta diversity was estimated with a nonparametric unseen species model using Euler transformation. The public reads were reprocessed in TCRdb via fastp at Q25 and MiXCR, keeping in-frame beta chains. All rows with the same CDR3 protein become a single entry with the most common DNA and genes. These V and J calls are TCRdb output, not the study's own analysis. A total of around 1.5 million distinct CDR3 sequences appear in this sample, around 42% of them only once. The ten most abundant clones make up 7% to 9.5% of the sample.

Notes on this clonotype: The antigen this receptor binds is unknown. Base qualities were left out, and no much larger clone turns up one base away.

The donors were around 39 Caucasian individuals from Russia, aged roughly 6 to 100 years, who were systemically healthy. Each donor gave roughly 9.5 milliliters of peripheral blood, collected into EDTA-treated Vacutainer tubes. PBMCs were isolated by Ficoll-Paque density-gradient centrifugation, with at least 7 million obtained per sample. Trizol reagent was used to extract total RNA from the PBMCs, yielding at least 6 micrograms per sample. For every donor, flow cytometry on a PBMC aliquot measured the percentage of naive CD45RAhigh/CD27high T cells. The clonotype comes from a woman aged 18 to 35 in good health. The sequencing input was blood. The rearrangement combines TRBV18 with TRBJ2-3; TRBD2 might be the D gene, on 6 matching bases. The CDR3: CASSLLPPSRGPDTQYF. Here is the DNA: TGTGCCAGCTCACTACTCCCCCCATCGCGGGGACCAGATACGCAGTATTTT. With the portions outside the CDR3 filled from the reference TRBV18 and TRBJ2-3 genes, the complete variable region becomes NAGVMQNPRHLVRRRGQEARLRCSPMKGHSHVYWYRQLPEEGLKFMVYLQKENIIDESGMPKERFSAEFPKEGPSILRIQQVVRGDSAAYFCASSLLPPSRGPDTQYFGPGTRLTVL.